This T cell receptor beta chain was obtained from a study of human T cells and chemical hapten exposure. Noted time point: healthy volunteer bleed at 6 weeks. Someone pulled total RNA out of unfractionated whole blood. This clonotype was counted between two and nine times. TCRdb analysed the RACE reads with MiXCR anew, one entry per CDR3 protein. The data show about 65,000 distinct CDR3 sequences, 6% to 7% seen once. This TCR derives from a female donor in good health. Some clones in this sample may be carry-over from other donors' samples. Sequencing input: whole blood.

The DNA for the CDR3 is TGTGCCAGCAGTTACGGGCAGGGAGAGACCCAGTACTTC. Protein sequence: CASSYGQGETQYF. The gene calls are TRBV6-5 and TRBJ2-5, with D possibly being TRBD1 (5 bases). The V gene's germline CDR1 is MNHEY and CDR2 SVGAGI. Between the trimmed V and J ends, which lost 2 bases and 4 bases, there was a span of 8 bases. This CDR3 region has 13 residues.